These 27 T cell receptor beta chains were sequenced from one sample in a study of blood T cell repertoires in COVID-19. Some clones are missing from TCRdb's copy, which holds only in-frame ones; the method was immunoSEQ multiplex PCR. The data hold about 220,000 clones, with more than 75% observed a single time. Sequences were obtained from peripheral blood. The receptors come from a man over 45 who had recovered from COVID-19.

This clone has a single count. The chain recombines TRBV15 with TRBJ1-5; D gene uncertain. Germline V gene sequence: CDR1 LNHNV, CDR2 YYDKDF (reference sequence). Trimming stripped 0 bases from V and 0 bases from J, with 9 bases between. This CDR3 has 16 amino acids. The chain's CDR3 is CATSRDRGSSNQPQHF. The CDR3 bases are TGTGCCACCAGCAGAGATCGAGGCAGTAGCAATCAGCCCCAGCATTTT.

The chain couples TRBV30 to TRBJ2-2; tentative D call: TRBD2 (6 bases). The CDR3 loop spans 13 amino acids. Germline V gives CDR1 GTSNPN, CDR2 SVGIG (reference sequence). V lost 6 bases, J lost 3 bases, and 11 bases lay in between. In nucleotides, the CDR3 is TGTGCCTGTAACCGGGAGTACACCGGGGAGCTGTTTTTT. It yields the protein CACNREYTGELFF.

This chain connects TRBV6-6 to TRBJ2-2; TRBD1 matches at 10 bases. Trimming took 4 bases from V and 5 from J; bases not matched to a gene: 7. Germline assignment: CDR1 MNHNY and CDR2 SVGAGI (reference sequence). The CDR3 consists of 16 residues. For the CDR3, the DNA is TGTGCCAGCAGTTCCCCGGGACAGGGGCGAACCGGGGAGCTGTTTTTT. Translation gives CASSSPGQGRTGELFF.

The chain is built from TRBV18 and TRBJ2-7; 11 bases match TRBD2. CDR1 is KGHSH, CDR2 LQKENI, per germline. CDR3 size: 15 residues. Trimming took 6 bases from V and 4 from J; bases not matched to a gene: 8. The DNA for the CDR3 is TGTGCCAGCTCCTCCGGGACTAGCGGACCATACGAGCAGTACTTC. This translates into CASSSGTSGPYEQYF.

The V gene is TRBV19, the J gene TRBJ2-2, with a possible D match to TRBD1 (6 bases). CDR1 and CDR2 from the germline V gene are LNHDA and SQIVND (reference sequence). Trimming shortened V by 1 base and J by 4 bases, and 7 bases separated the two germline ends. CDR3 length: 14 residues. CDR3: CASSIGGGTGELFF. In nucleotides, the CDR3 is TGTGCCAGTAGTATAGGAGGGGGCACCGGGGAGCTGTTTTTT.

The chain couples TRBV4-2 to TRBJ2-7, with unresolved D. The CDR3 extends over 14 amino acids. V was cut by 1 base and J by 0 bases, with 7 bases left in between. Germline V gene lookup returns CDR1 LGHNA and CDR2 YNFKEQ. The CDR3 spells CASSQASFSYEQYF. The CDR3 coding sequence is TGTGCCAGCAGCCAAGCCAGTTTCTCCTACGAGCAGTACTTC.

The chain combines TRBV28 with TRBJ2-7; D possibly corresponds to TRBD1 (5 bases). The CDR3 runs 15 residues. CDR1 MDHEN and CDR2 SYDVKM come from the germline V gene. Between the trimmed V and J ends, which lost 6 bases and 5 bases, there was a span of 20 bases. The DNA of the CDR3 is TGTGCCAGCAGCCCATTACAGGCAGACGGCCACGAGCAGTACTTC. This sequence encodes CASSPLQADGHEQYF.

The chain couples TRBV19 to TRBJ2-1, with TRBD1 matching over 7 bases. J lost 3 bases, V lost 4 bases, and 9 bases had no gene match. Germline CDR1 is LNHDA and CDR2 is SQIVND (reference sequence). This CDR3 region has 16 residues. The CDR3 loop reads CASSKGASFLYNEQFF. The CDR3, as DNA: TGTGCCAGTAGTAAGGGGGCTAGTTTTCTCTACAATGAGCAGTTCTTC.

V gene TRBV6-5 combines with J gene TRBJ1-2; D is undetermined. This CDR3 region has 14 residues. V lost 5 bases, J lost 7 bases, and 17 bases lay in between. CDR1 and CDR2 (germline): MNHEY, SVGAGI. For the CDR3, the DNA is TGTGCCAGCAGTCCCCAGGCAAAGGTCGCTGGCTACACCTTC. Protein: CASSPQAKVAGYTF.

The CDR3 region has the DNA TGTGCCAGCAGCAAAATACGGGGAACAAAGACCCAGTACTTC. Its protein is CASSKIRGTKTQYF. This rearrangement joins TRBV21-1 to TRBJ2-5; the table gives TRBD2 as D, unverified against the DNA. TRBV21-1 is assigned pseudogene status. This CDR3 spans 14 amino acids.

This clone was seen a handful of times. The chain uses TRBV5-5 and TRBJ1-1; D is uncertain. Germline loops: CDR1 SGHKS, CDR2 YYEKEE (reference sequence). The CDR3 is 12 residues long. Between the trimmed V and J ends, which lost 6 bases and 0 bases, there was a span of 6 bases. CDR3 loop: CASNSMNTEAFF. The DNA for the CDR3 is TGTGCCAGCAACTCGATGAACACTGAAGCTTTCTTT.

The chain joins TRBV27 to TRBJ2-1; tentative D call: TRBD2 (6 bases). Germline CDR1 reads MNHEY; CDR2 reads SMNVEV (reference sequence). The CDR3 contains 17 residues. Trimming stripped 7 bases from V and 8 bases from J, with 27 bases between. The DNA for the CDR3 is TGTGCCAGCAACTCGAGACTAGTAAGACTTGCCCACGATGAGCAGTTCTTC. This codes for CASNSRLVRLAHDEQFF.

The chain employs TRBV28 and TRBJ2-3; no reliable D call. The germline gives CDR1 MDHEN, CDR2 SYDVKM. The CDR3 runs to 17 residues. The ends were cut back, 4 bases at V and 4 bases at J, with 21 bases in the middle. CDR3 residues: CASSSPRDWIRADTQYF. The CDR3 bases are TGTGCCAGCAGTTCCCCACGAGACTGGATACGGGCAGATACGCAGTATTTT.

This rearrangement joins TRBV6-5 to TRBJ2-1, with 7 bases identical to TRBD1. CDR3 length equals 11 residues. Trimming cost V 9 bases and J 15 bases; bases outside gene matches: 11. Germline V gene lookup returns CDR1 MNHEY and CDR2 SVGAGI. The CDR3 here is CASLRGTTTFF. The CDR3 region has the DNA TGTGCCAGTCTCAGGGGGACGACTACGTTCTTC.

The CDR3 region has the DNA TGTGCCAGCAGCCGGGCAGTCAGGGAAGAGACCCAGTACTTC. It specifies CASSRAVREETQYF. The rearrangement joins TRBV3-1 (or the pseudogene TRBV3-2) to TRBJ2-5, with a weak D call TRBD1 (5 bases). The CDR3 is 14 residues long. With 4 bases removed from V and 3 bases from J, the gap between germline ends came to 12 bases. In germline, CDR1 is LGHDT, CDR2 YNNKEL (reference sequence).

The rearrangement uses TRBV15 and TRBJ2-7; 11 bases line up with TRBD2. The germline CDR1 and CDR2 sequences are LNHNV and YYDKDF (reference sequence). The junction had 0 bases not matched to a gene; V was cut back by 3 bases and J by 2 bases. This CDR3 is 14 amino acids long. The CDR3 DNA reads TGTGCCACCAGCAGGACTAGCGGGACCTACGAGCAGTACTTC. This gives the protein CATSRTSGTYEQYF.

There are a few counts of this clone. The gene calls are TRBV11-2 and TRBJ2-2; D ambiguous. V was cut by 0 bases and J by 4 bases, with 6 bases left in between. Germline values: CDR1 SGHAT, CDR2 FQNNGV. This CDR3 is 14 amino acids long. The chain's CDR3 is CASSLDVSTGELFF. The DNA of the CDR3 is TGTGCCAGCAGCTTAGATGTTAGCACCGGGGAGCTGTTTTTT.

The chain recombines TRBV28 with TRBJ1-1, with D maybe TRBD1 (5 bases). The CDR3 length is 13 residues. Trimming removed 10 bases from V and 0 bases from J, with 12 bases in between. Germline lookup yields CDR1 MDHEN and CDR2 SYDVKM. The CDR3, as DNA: TGTGCCACCTCAGGGCTTATGAACACTGAAGCTTTCTTT. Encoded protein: CATSGLMNTEAFF.

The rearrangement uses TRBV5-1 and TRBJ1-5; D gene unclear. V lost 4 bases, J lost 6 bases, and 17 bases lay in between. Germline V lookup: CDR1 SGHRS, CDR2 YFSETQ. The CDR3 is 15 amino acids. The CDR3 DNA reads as TGCGCCAGCAGCCCCGGAGAGGGATGGGGTCAGCCCCAGCATTTT. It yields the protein CASSPGEGWGQPQHF.

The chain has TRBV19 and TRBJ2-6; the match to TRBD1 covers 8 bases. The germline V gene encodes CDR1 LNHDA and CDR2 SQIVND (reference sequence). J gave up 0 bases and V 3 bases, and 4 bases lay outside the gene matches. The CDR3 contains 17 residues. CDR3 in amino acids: CASSIGQGASGANVLTF. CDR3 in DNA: TGTGCCAGTAGTATTGGACAGGGCGCCTCTGGGGCCAACGTCCTGACTTTC.

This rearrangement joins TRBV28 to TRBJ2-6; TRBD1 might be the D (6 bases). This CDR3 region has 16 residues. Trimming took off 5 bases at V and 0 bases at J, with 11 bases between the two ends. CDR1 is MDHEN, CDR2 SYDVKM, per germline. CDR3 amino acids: CASSRGGYSGANVLTF. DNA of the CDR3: TGTGCCAGCAGTCGTGGGGGCTACTCTGGGGCCAACGTCCTGACTTTC. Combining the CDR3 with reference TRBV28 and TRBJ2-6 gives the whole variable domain DVKVTQSSRYLVKRTGEKVFLECVQDMDHENMFWYRQDPGLGLRLIYFSYDVKMKEKGDIPEGYSVSREKKERFSLILESASTNQTSMYLCASSRGGYSGANVLTFGAGSRLTVL.

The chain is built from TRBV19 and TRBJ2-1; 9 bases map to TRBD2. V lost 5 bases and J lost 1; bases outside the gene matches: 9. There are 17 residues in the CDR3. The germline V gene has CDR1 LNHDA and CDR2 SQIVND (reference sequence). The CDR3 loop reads CASSDRSGSTSYNEQFF. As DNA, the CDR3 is TGTGCCAGTAGTGACCGTAGCGGGAGCACTTCCTACAATGAGCAGTTCTTC.

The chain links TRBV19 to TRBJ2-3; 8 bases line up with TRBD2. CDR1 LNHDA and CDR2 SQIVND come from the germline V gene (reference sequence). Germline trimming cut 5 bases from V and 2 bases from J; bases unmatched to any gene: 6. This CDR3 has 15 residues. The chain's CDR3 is CASSLIAGTTDTQYF. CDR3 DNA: TGTGCCAGTAGTCTCATAGCGGGAACCACAGATACGCAGTATTTT.

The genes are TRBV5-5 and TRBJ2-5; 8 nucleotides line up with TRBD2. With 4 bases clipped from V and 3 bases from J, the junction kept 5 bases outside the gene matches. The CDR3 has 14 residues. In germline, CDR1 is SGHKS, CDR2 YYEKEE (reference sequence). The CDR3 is CASSLGGVEETQYF. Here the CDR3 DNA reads TGTGCCAGCAGCCTCGGGGGGGTGGAAGAGACCCAGTACTTC.

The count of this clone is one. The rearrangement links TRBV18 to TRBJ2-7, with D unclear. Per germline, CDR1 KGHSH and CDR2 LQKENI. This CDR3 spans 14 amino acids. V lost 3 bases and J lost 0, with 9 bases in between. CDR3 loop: CASSPGYTSYEQYF. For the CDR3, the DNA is TGTGCCAGCTCACCGGGCTACACCTCCTACGAGCAGTACTTC.

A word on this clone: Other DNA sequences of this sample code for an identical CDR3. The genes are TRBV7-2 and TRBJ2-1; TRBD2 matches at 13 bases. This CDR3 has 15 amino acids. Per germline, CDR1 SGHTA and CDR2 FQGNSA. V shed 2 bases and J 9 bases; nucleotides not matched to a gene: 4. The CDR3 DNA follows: TGTGCCAGCAGCTTAAGGACTAGCGGGAGAGGTGAGCAGTTCTTC. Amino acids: CASSLRTSGRGEQFF.

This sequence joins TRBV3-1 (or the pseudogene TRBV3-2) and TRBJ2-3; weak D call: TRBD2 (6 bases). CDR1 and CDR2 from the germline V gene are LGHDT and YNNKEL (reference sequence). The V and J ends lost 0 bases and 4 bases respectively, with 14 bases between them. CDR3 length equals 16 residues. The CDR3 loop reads CASSQEGGVFADTQYF. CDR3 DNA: TGTGCCAGCAGCCAAGAAGGCGGGGTATTTGCAGATACGCAGTATTTT.